This T cell receptor beta chain is from a study of identifying expanded T cells in peripheral blood. Points from the study as a whole: Clone count variance between roughly 2-week samples rose with total template count.

The length of the CDR3 is 14 residues. The repertoire was sequenced with immunoSEQ multiplex PCR; TCRdb's copy has only in-frame clones and lacks some. The data show 85,000 to 95,000 clones, about 90% seen once. A word on this clone: Its target is not known.

The receptor was isolated from a person aged 18 to 70 in good health. The sample consisted of blood. V is TRBV21-1 and J is TRBJ2-7. TRBV21-1 corresponds to a pseudogene. CDR3: CASSFWTETYEQYF. CDR3 coding DNA: TGTGCCAGCAGCTTCTGGACGGAGACTTACGAGCAGTACTTC.